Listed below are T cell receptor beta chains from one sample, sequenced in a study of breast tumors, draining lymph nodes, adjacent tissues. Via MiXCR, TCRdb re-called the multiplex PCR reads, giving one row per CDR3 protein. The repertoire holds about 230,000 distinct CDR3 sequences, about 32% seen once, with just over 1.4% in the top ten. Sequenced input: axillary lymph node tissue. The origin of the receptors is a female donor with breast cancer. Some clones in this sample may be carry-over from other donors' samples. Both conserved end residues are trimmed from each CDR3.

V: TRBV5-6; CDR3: ASSEQGGRYYGYT
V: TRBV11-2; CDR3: ASSSPLGGSSYEQY
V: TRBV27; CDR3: ASSPPPGQGYEQY
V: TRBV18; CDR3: ASSPQGLAGRTDTQY
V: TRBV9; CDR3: ASSPTEGNEQF
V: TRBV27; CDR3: ASRRTGGVGYT
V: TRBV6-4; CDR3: ASSTGTSGISEQF
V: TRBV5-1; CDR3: ASSPGGGGADVLT
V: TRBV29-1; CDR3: SVEGGGGTDTQY
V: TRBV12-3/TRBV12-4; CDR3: ASSFFGDTQY
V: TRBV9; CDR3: ASRENVDSPLH
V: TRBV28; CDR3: ASSLRGRNEQY
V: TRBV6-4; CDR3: ASSEVAGVKADTQY
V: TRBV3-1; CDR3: ASSLAGDEQY
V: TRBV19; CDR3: ASSRPPSEQF
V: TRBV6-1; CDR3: ASSAGYPPSGANVLT
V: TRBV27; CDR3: ASSRAGSSYNEQF
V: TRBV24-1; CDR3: ATSDTSGIQNQPQH
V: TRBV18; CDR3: ASSPSGPTDTQY
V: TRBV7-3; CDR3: ASSLTAGRRETQY
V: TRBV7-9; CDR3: ASSLGGHENYGYP
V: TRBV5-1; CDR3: ASSPTSGSPNEQF
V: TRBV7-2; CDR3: ASSSYGGASSGYT
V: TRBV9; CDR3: ASSVGTGGNYGYT
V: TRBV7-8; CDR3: ASSLATYSPLH
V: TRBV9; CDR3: ASSVVAGGHTEAF
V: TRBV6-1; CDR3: ASRQSGGGTGELF
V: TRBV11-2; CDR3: ASSSVGVVGANVLT
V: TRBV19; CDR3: ASSPIGQGRETQY
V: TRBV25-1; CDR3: ASSAGDYGYT
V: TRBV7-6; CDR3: ASSLAQTSGRGSYNEQF
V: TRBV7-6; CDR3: ASSARSNQPQH
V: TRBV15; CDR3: ATSREDRGQRNEQF
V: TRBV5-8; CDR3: ASSRGIGGVGSPLH
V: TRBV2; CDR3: ASRRENTGGPQH
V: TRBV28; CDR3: ASSDPGQGVNTQY
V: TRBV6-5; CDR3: ASSYGGIANYGYT
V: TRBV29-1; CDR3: SALRDAGNEQF
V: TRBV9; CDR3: ASSVWGRGWETGELF
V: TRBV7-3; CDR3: ASSLKAFEGAPETQY